Listed below are T cell receptor beta chains from one sample, sequenced in a study of OX40 agonist ivuxolimab in advanced cancers. Using immunoSEQ multiplex PCR, the repertoire was profiled, and TCRdb retains in-frame clones only, with some absent. The top ten hold 8% to 10% of the sample, which has some 10,000 clones, less than 90% seen once. The material sequenced was CD4+ or CD8+ T cells sorted from blood, taken in a trial of the OX40 agonist ivuxolimab. The receptor set was obtained from an adult with an advanced solid tumor such as melanoma, head and neck, liver or kidney cancer. The CDR3 runs from the conserved cysteine through the conserved F or W. The order of the fields is V gene, D gene, clone size, J gene, CDR3 DNA, CDR3 protein. A D gene is named only where the DNA matches it firmly. The size field is filled for only some rows; it gives once, few, many or a size class.

V: TRBV7-9
D: NA
size: NA
J: TRBJ1-1
DNA: TGTGCCAGCAGCCCCACCGGAACTCTTGAAGCTTTCTTT
CDR3: CASSPTGTLEAFF

V: TRBV4-1
D: NA
size: NA
J: TRBJ1-2
DNA: TGCGCCAGCAGCCCAGCGCCAAGCGGGGCTTATGGCTACACCTTC
CDR3: CASSPAPSGAYGYTF

V: TRBV7-9
D: TRBD1
size: medium-sized
J: TRBJ1-1
DNA: TGTGCCAGCAGCGTGACAGGGGGCAACACTGAAGCTTTCTTT
CDR3: CASSVTGGNTEAFF

V: TRBV19
D: NA
size: NA
J: TRBJ1-4
DNA: TGTGCCAGTAGTATTTGGGGGCGATACGAGAAACTGTTTTTT
CDR3: CASSIWGRYEKLFF

V: TRBV5-1
D: TRBD1
size: NA
J: TRBJ2-7
DNA: TGCGCCAGCAGCTTGACAGGGGGCCCCTACGAGCAGTACTTC
CDR3: CASSLTGGPYEQYF

V: TRBV4-1
D: NA
size: NA
J: TRBJ1-1
DNA: TGCGCCAGCAGCCACCCCCAAGGACAGTTAAACACTGAAGCTTTCTTT
CDR3: CASSHPQGQLNTEAFF

V: TRBV7-9
D: TRBD1
size: NA
J: TRBJ1-1
DNA: TGTGCCAGCAGCACCTACCGGGACAGCACTGAAGCTTTCTTT
CDR3: CASSTYRDSTEAFF

V: TRBV7-3
D: NA
size: NA
J: TRBJ1-6
DNA: TGTGCCAGCAGCTTACAGGGAGCGGAGTCACCCCTCCACTTT
CDR3: CASSLQGAESPLHF

V: TRBV4-1
D: NA
size: once
J: TRBJ1-1
DNA: TGCGCCAGCAGCCGACACAGGGATTTGAACACTGAAGCTTTCTTT
CDR3: CASSRHRDLNTEAFF

V: TRBV7-9
D: TRBD1
size: NA
J: TRBJ2-7
DNA: TGTGCCAGCAGCTCCACCTACAGGGGGCTACTGGACTACGAGCAGTACTTC
CDR3: CASSSTYRGLLDYEQYF

V: TRBV27
D: TRBD2
size: NA
J: TRBJ2-1
DNA: TGTGCCAGCAGTCCGTCGCCCTTCAGCGGCGGGGGGGTAGGAGATGAGCAGTTCTTC
CDR3: CASSPSPFSGGGVGDEQFF

V: TRBV5-6
D: NA
size: NA
J: TRBJ2-3
DNA: TGTGCCAGCAGCTTGGCTCCCACAGATACGCAGTATTTT
CDR3: CASSLAPTDTQYF

V: TRBV13
D: NA
size: NA
J: TRBJ1-1
DNA: TGTGCCAGCAGCTCCCTTCGGACGGTTGAAGCTTTCTTT
CDR3: CASSSLRTVEAFF

V: TRBV5-5
D: NA
size: NA
J: TRBJ2-2
DNA: TGTGCCAGCAGCCCCGTGGGGCAGCACGGTCGGGAGCTGTTTTTT
CDR3: CASSPVGQHGRELFF

V: TRBV7-9
D: TRBD1
size: NA
J: TRBJ1-3
DNA: TGTGCCAGCAGCTTACGGACAGGCGGCTCTGGAAACACCATATATTTT
CDR3: CASSLRTGGSGNTIYF

V: TRBV27
D: NA
size: NA
J: TRBJ1-1
DNA: TGTGCCAGCAGTTTCCCGGGCGCTGAAGCTTTCTTT
CDR3: CASSFPGAEAFF

V: TRBV5-8
D: NA
size: few
J: TRBJ2-3
DNA: TGTGCCAGCAGCTTGTGGGGCCGATATTTT
CDR3: CASSLWGRYF

V: TRBV13
D: NA
size: NA
J: TRBJ2-7
DNA: TGTGCCAGCACATCAGGGATCCCCTACGAGCAGTACTTC
CDR3: CASTSGIPYEQYF

V: TRBV27
D: NA
size: once
J: TRBJ2-3
DNA: TGTGCCAGCGGTGGAGATACGCAGTATTTT
CDR3: CASGGDTQYF

V: TRBV10-2
D: NA
size: NA
J: TRBJ1-1
DNA: TGCGCCAGCAGCCGGGCGTGGGTCACTGAAGCTTTCTTT
CDR3: CASSRAWVTEAFF

V: TRBV6-1
D: NA
size: NA
J: TRBJ1-4
DNA: TGTGCCAGCAGTGAATCCGGGGTGAGGGATGAAAAACTGTTTTTT
CDR3: CASSESGVRDEKLFF

V: TRBV5-8
D: NA
size: NA
J: TRBJ2-7
DNA: TGTGCCAGCAGCTCCACCTACGAGCAGTACTTC
CDR3: CASSSTYEQYF

V: TRBV14
D: NA
size: NA
J: TRBJ2-7
DNA: TGTGCCAGCAGCCAAGAACTAACCTACGAGCAGTACTTC
CDR3: CASSQELTYEQYF

V: TRBV7-6
D: NA
size: NA
J: TRBJ2-7
DNA: TGTGCCAGCAGGGGTACCTCTGCCGAGCAGTACTTC
CDR3: CASRGTSAEQYF

V: TRBV6-9
D: TRBD1
size: NA
J: TRBJ2-7
DNA: TGTGCCAGCAGTTACGCGACAGGGAACTACGAGCAGTACTTC
CDR3: CASSYATGNYEQYF

V: TRBV4-1
D: NA
size: NA
J: TRBJ1-1
DNA: TGCGCCAGCAGCCAAGTCGGCAGCAACACTGAAGCTTTCTTT
CDR3: CASSQVGSNTEAFF

V: TRBV19
D: NA
size: NA
J: TRBJ1-3
DNA: TGTGCCAGTACCCCAGGGCAAGGCACTGGAAACACCATATATTTT
CDR3: CASTPGQGTGNTIYF

V: TRBV19
D: NA
size: NA
J: TRBJ1-5
DNA: TGTGCCAGTAGTATAGCGTACAGGGAACCCTATCAGCCCCAGCATTTT
CDR3: CASSIAYREPYQPQHF

V: TRBV13
D: NA
size: NA
J: TRBJ2-5
DNA: TGTGCCAGCAGCTTAGGGGGTGAAGAGACCCAGTACTTC
CDR3: CASSLGGEETQYF

V: TRBV30
D: NA
size: NA
J: TRBJ1-3
DNA: TGTGCCTGGATAAGGGACTCTGGAAACACCATATATTTT
CDR3: CAWIRDSGNTIYF

V: TRBV7-7
D: TRBD2
size: NA
J: TRBJ2-7
DNA: TGTGCCAGCAGCTTAGGAGCCGGGGGGGCTTACGAGCAGTACTTC
CDR3: CASSLGAGGAYEQYF

V: TRBV7-9
D: NA
size: NA
J: TRBJ1-5
DNA: TGTGCCAGCAGCCGGGGGGAAGGCAATCAGCCCCAGCATTTT
CDR3: CASSRGEGNQPQHF

V: TRBV6-6
D: NA
size: once
J: TRBJ2-7
DNA: TGTGCCAGCAGCCTTGCGGCGGTAAGCTCCTACGAGCAGTACTTC
CDR3: CASSLAAVSSYEQYF

V: TRBV7-8
D: NA
size: NA
J: TRBJ2-7
DNA: TGTGCCAGCAGCCGTAGTCTGACAGCGTCCTACGAGCAGTACTTC
CDR3: CASSRSLTASYEQYF

V: TRBV29-1
D: NA
size: NA
J: TRBJ2-7
DNA: TGCAGCGTTGAAAGCGACAAGAGCTCCTACGAGCAGTACTTC
CDR3: CSVESDKSSYEQYF

V: TRBV9
D: TRBD2
size: NA
J: TRBJ2-1
DNA: TGTGCCAGCAGCGGGGGGGGGACTACATACAATGAGCAGTTCTTC
CDR3: CASSGGGTTYNEQFF

V: TRBV6-5
D: NA
size: NA
J: TRBJ1-1
DNA: TGTGCCAGCAGGCACCCGAACACTGAAGCTTTCTTT
CDR3: CASRHPNTEAFF